This T cell receptor beta chain came from a study of blood T cell repertoires in COVID-19 (dated by TCRdb to 2018 to 2020). In terms of the full investigation: The collaborator samples originated in the United States, Italy and Spain and spanned the acute and convalescent phases of COVID-19. The repertoires were released in a freely available public database intended as a resource for research on the immune response to SARS-CoV-2. Samples were obtained from the ongoing ImmuneRACE study (first 160 participants) and from some 1,300 subjects provided by 6 global collaborators. The prospective study material was composed of cDNA or gDNA derived from T cells, B-cell-depleted T cells, or PBMCs. HLA class I and class II types, where available, came from metadata supplied by the sample provider rather than from assay-based typing. Subjects who had been exposed to COVID-19, were actively infected with it, or had recovered from it provided the deeply sampled blood TCRbeta repertoires that made up the dataset. Sample metadata almost always included a de-identified subject ID, COVID-19 status, age in years and sex. What the authors observed across the whole study: The amount of clinical and demographic metadata varied by source and participant and was provided uncurated.

TCRbeta CDR3 regions were amplified from genomic DNA by means of the immunoSEQ Assay, a bias-controlled multiplex PCR. In the source study's methods: The number of nucleated cells in each sample was estimated from the amplification of reference gene primers within the assay. Sequence reads were collapsed and filtered to measure the absolute abundance of every unique TCRbeta CDR3 rearrangement. For each sample, productive Simpson clonality was calculated as the square root of Simpson's diversity index over productive rearrangements. TCRdb retrieved this table from immuneACCESS and kept in-frame rearrangements only. Not all clones are present; in checked studies, unresolved V genes account for under half, and no reason is known for the remainder. The V and J calls and the clone size are those of that table, but D and trimming were determined from the DNA. Across this sample there are about 140,000 clones, with about 80% seen only once. The ten top clones hold under 9.5% of the sample.

Each collaborating institution followed its own protocols to collect whole blood in K2EDTA tubes. Collaborator samples were shipped for TCRbeta analysis as frozen whole blood, isolated PBMCs, or DNA extracted from either sample type. Turning to this clone: There is no known antigen for this receptor. No quality values exist for individual bases; no much larger clone is one base distant.

From a lookup of the germline V gene (reference sequence), CDR1 and CDR2 are DFQATT and SNEGSKA. The CDR3 goes from the cysteine to the phenylalanine over 15 residues. The CDR3 DNA has 45 bases and is translated from base 1. V has 3 bases trimmed and J has 2 bases trimmed; junction bases matching no gene number 8. The material sequenced was peripheral blood. The clonotype was recovered from a woman older than 75 in a cohort sampled during active or convalescent COVID-19. The chain links TRBV20-1 with TRBJ2-5; 8 middle bases align to TRBD2. The CDR3 reads CSASRQRGLQETQYF. The DNA sequence is TGCAGTGCTAGTCGCCAGCGGGGGTTACAAGAGACCCAGTACTTC.